What follows are 27 T cell receptor beta chains derived from one specimen sequenced in a study of vaccination and CD4 T cells after COVID-19. Sequencing of cultured CD4+ T cell DNA used the Oncomine TCR Beta short-read assay. One entry per CDR3 protein, called by TCRdb with MiXCR from the PCR reads. In the table there are 5,500 to 8,000 distinct CDR3 sequences, about two fifths of which are singletons. No cognate antigen is known for these TCRs. Specified treatment: approximately 9-day PBMC culture with coronavirus spike peptide pools or control peptides (ViraFEST assay). During the years 2011-2018, before the COVID-19 pandemic, the unexposed donor's CD4+ T cells were collected. Material: CD4+ T cells from blood, cultured in vitro. The receptors here all came from a human donor in good health.

This chain joins TRBV12-3 or TRBV12-4 and TRBJ2-3, with TRBD1 identical over 7 bases. CDR3 length: 14 amino acids. V trimming: 7 bases; J trimming: 3 bases; junction bases outside the gene matches: 7. CDR3 DNA sequence: TGTGCCAGCAACGACAGGGCGCGGACAGATACGCAGTATTTT. Encoded protein: CASNDRARTDTQYF.

The chain carries TRBV6-5 and TRBJ1-1; D gene ambiguous. The V gene's germline CDR1 is MNHEY and CDR2 SVGAGI. The germline V and J ends were trimmed by 0 bases and 5 bases, with 10 bases remaining between them. The CDR3 consists of 14 residues. The CDR3 region is CASSYSVSETEAFF. The DNA for the CDR3 is TGTGCCAGCAGTTACTCGGTATCCGAGACTGAAGCTTTCTTT.

The V call is TRBV30, the J call TRBJ2-3; D possibly matches TRBD1 or TRBD2 (5 bases each). Germline CDR1 and CDR2: GTSNPN and SVGIG (reference sequence). Deletions cut 6 bases from V and 2 bases from J, with 12 bases between. CDR3 size: 13 residues. The CDR3 DNA sequence: TGTGCCTGCAACGGGGCTCCCACAGATACGCAGTATTTT. It is translated as CACNGAPTDTQYF.

The chain employs TRBV6-1 and TRBJ2-1; TRBD2 matches at 11 bases. Losses at the gene ends were 6 bases for V and 2 bases for J; bases not matched to a gene: 6. Germline values: CDR1 MNHNS, CDR2 SASEGT. This CDR3 region has 16 residues. The CDR3: CASSVAGGNTYNEQFF. The CDR3 DNA reads TGTGCCAGCAGCGTAGCGGGGGGGAACACCTACAATGAGCAGTTCTTC.

The sample holds a few counts of this clonotype. The chain links TRBV20-1 to TRBJ1-2; D perhaps matches TRBD1 (6 bases). The CDR3 is 15 amino acids. V gave up 0 bases and J gave up 4 bases, with 15 bases separating them. Germline V CDR1 and CDR2: DFQATT, SNEGSKA (reference sequence). The DNA of the CDR3 is TGCAGTGCTAGAGATGGGGGCCGGGGCAGCTATGGCTACACCTTC. Protein: CSARDGGRGSYGYTF.

The sample holds a few counts of this clonotype. The rearrangement uses TRBV6-1 and TRBJ1-2, with 7 bases matching TRBD1. The trim removed 6 bases at V and 4 bases at J, leaving 5 bases unmatched. CDR1 is MNHNS, CDR2 SASEGT, per germline. There are 13 residues in the CDR3. The CDR3 spells CASSSTGTYGYTF. The CDR3 DNA is TGTGCCAGCAGCTCGACAGGGACCTATGGCTACACCTTC.

Judged by abundance, this clonotype is medium-sized. This sequence joins TRBV20-1 and TRBJ1-2; 9 nucleotides line up with TRBD1. Germline V gene sequence: CDR1 DFQATT, CDR2 SNEGSKA (reference sequence). This CDR3 contains 15 residues. V lost 4 bases to trimming and J lost 4 bases; unmatched junction nucleotides: 10. CDR3 in DNA: TGCAGTGCTAACCGGGACAGGGCGTTAGGCTATGGCTACACCTTC. Protein: CSANRDRALGYGYTF.

The chain links TRBV12-3 or TRBV12-4 to TRBJ1-6; D remains unclear. This CDR3 region has 14 residues. V was pared by 2 bases and J by 9 bases, with 11 bases between. The CDR3 bases are TGTGCCAGCAGTTTAAGGGTAGTACGTTCACCCCTCCACTTT. The encoded protein is CASSLRVVRSPLHF.

This chain links TRBV14 with TRBJ2-7, with TRBD2 matching over 8 bases. Looked up from germline, CDR1 is SGHDN and CDR2 is FVKESK. The CDR3 covers 13 residues. V shed 4 bases, J shed 3 bases, and the junction held 2 bases outside the gene matches. CDR3 sequence: CASSLSGGYEQYF. The CDR3 coding sequence is TGTGCCAGCAGCCTCAGCGGGGGCTACGAGCAGTACTTC.

Only a few counts were recorded for this clonotype. The V gene is TRBV2, the J gene TRBJ1-2, with D unresolved. This CDR3 comprises 13 residues. V shed 3 bases and J shed 5 bases, with 10 bases lying between them. The germline V gene has CDR1 SNHLY and CDR2 FYNNEI. CDR3 residues: CASSDRGPYGYTF. The CDR3 DNA is TGTGCCAGCAGTGACCGCGGACCTTATGGCTACACCTTC.

The chain links TRBV20-1 to TRBJ2-7; TRBD2 agrees at 10 bases. CDR3 size: 16 residues. V lost 0 bases and J lost 1; bases outside the gene matches: 6. The V gene's germline CDR1 is DFQATT and CDR2 SNEGSKA (reference sequence). The DNA for the CDR3 is TGCAGTGCTAGAGATTTCCTAGCGGGGGAATCCTACGAGCAGTACTTC. Translation gives CSARDFLAGESYEQYF.

The chain uses TRBV27 and TRBJ1-1, with a tentative D call TRBD1 (6 bases). Per germline, CDR1 MNHEY and CDR2 SMNVEV (reference sequence). V shed 1 base and J shed 9 bases, with 18 bases lying between them. The CDR3 totals 15 residues. The CDR3: CASSLYLQGGEQAFF. As DNA, the CDR3 is TGTGCCAGCAGTTTATACCTACAGGGAGGAGAGCAAGCTTTCTTT.

CDR3 in DNA: TGCGCCAGCAGCTTGGGACAGGGCGATCGGCCCCAGCATTTT. Translated, it gives CASSLGQGDRPQHF. The rearrangement uses TRBV5-1 and TRBJ1-5; 7 positions match TRBD1. This CDR3 has 14 residues. V lost 0 bases to trimming and J lost 9 bases; unmatched junction nucleotides: 6. Per the germline V gene, CDR1 is SGHRS and CDR2 is YFSETQ.

This clonotype was detected only a few times. The V and J genes are TRBV10-3 and TRBJ2-3; D could derive from TRBD1 or TRBD2 (6 bases each). Germline CDR1 and CDR2: ENHRY and SYGVKD. V was shortened by 6 bases and J by 3 bases, with 13 bases between the two germline ends. CDR3 length equals 14 residues. The DNA of the CDR3 is TGTGCCATCAGCCGAGGGGGGTTGACAGATACGCAGTATTTT. As protein: CAISRGGLTDTQYF.

The DNA of the CDR3 is TGTGCCAGCAGCCCGGGACACCAGAACACTGAAGCTTTCTTT. This encodes CASSPGHQNTEAFF. J is TRBJ1-1 and V is TRBV2; tentatively, D is TRBD1 (6 bases). V lost 6 bases, J lost 1 base, and 12 bases lay in between. Germline assignment: CDR1 SNHLY and CDR2 FYNNEI. The CDR3 extends over 14 amino acids.

V is TRBV7-6 and J is TRBJ1-3; D unclear. The CDR3 length is 15 residues. Trimming removed 2 bases at V and 0 bases at J, with 8 bases between. Germline V CDR1 and CDR2: SGHVS, FNYEAQ. DNA for the CDR3: TGTGCCAGCAGCTTATCAAGCAACTCTGGAAACACCATATATTTT. It codes for CASSLSSNSGNTIYF.

The chain couples TRBV27 to TRBJ1-6, with TRBD1 matching 10 bases. Germline V gene sequence: CDR1 MNHEY, CDR2 SMNVEV (reference sequence). The CDR3 length is 15 residues. V gave up 2 bases and J gave up 6 bases; unmatched junction bases: 1. DNA of the CDR3: TGTGCCAGCAGTTTAAGGACAGGGGGTAATTCACCCCTCCACTTT. The encoded protein is CASSLRTGGNSPLHF.

In its sample, this clonotype was seen a few times. The chain recombines TRBV7-2 with TRBJ1-2; unclear D gene. CDR1 SGHTA and CDR2 FQGNSA come from the germline V gene. There are 14 residues in the CDR3. Trimming left V 4 bases short and J 0 bases short, with 9 bases between. Written as DNA, the CDR3 is TGTGCCAGCAGCTATACCTCTCCTAACTATGGCTACACCTTC. Amino acid sequence: CASSYTSPNYGYTF.

In its sample, this clonotype was seen a few times. The genes are TRBV20-1 and TRBJ2-7; 9 nucleotides agree with TRBD2. The length of the CDR3 is 13 residues. Germline V gives CDR1 DFQATT, CDR2 SNEGSKA (reference sequence). The trim removed 1 base at V and 3 bases at J, leaving 1 base unmatched. CDR3 residues: CSARVLAGYEQYF. CDR3 nucleotides: TGCAGTGCTAGAGTACTAGCGGGCTACGAGCAGTACTTC.

The sample holds one count of this clonotype. The chain links TRBV20-1 to TRBJ2-7; 12 bases line up with TRBD2. The CDR3 sequence is 16 residues long. From germline, CDR1 is DFQATT and CDR2 SNEGSKA (reference sequence). V was pared by 2 bases and J by 3 bases, with 8 bases of the junction left unmatched. The CDR3 DNA is TGCAGTGCTAGATCCGGACTAGCGGGGTTAGACTACGAGCAGTACTTC. The encoded protein is CSARSGLAGLDYEQYF.

This clonotype was found a few times. This chain joins TRBV6-5 and TRBJ2-7; the D is unclear. CDR1 MNHEY and CDR2 SVGAGI come from the germline V gene. The CDR3 has 15 amino acids. V lost 1 base to trimming and J lost 6 bases, with 16 bases between them. The CDR3 DNA follows: TGTGCCAGCAGTTACTGGGCCTACTCTACGGGCGAGCAGTACTTC. Its protein product is CASSYWAYSTGEQYF.

The CDR3 loop reads CASSVRQNTGELFF. As DNA, the CDR3 is TGTGCCAGCAGTGTCCGACAGAACACCGGGGAGCTGTTTTTT. V is TRBV2 and J is TRBJ2-2, with D hard to call. The V gene lost 4 bases and the J gene lost 1 base, with 7 bases spanning the gap. This CDR3 region has 14 residues. Per the germline V gene, CDR1 is SNHLY and CDR2 is FYNNEI.

The chain uses TRBV7-3 and TRBJ1-1, with D perhaps TRBD1 (5 bases). Trimming cost V 1 base and J 0 bases, with 6 bases left between them. Germline loops: CDR1 SGHTA, CDR2 FQGTGA. The CDR3 is 14 amino acids. The chain's CDR3 is CASSLIQVNTEAFF. CDR3 DNA sequence: TGTGCCAGCAGCTTAATACAGGTGAACACTGAAGCTTTCTTT.

This chain links TRBV6-1 with TRBJ2-5, with D perhaps matching TRBD1 or TRBD2 (6 bases each). Germline values: CDR1 MNHNS, CDR2 SASEGT. The CDR3 length is 12 residues. Trimming removed 6 bases from V and 7 bases from J, with 12 bases in between. CDR3 nucleotides: TGTGCCAGCAGAGGGGGGTTAGGGACCCAGTACTTC. This translates into CASRGGLGTQYF.

The genes are TRBV12-3 or TRBV12-4 and TRBJ2-5; unclear D gene. The CDR3 length is 13 residues. The V end was cut by 3 bases, the J end by 3 bases, with 8 bases between. The CDR3 is CASSLGEKETQYF. The CDR3 coding sequence is TGTGCCAGCAGTTTGGGCGAGAAAGAGACCCAGTACTTC.

The chain employs TRBV30 and TRBJ2-1; 7 bases agree with TRBD2. Germline CDR1 reads GTSNPN; CDR2 reads SVGIG (reference sequence). Unmatched junction bases numbered 10, after V lost 5 bases and J lost 3 bases. The CDR3 is 15 residues long. The CDR3 coding sequence is TGTGCCTGGTCCATGGGGCTAGCGGACTACAATGAGCAGTTCTTC. Amino acid sequence: CAWSMGLADYNEQFF.

The chain is built from TRBV7-2 and TRBJ2-1, with D hard to call. The germline CDR1 and CDR2 sequences are SGHTA and FQGNSA. V gave up 3 bases and J gave up 5 bases, with 8 bases separating them. There are 13 residues in the CDR3. The CDR3 nucleotides read TGTGCCAGCAGCTTGCCCACTCACAATGAGCAGTTCTTC. It translates to CASSLPTHNEQFF.